A selection of T cell receptor beta chains follows, all from one sample in a study of blood T cell repertoires in COVID-19. TCRdb's table, derived via immunoSEQ multiplex PCR, lists solely in-frame clones and lacks some. The data hold about 480,000 clones, with around 89% observed a single time. Sequenced material: peripheral blood. The source is a woman between 25 and 40 years old with acute or convalescent COVID-19. Both conserved end residues are part of each CDR3. D genes are given only for firm matches. Clone size is given for some rows only: seen once, a few or many times, or a class if the clone is expanded.

clone_size | j_call | d_call | v_call | cdr3_nt | cdr3_aa
. | TRBJ1-1 | . | TRBV5-1 | TGCGCCAGCAGCATTGTTTCAGGCCAGAACACTGAAGCTTTCTTT | CASSIVSGQNTEAFF
. | TRBJ2-7 | . | TRBV30 | TGTGCCTGGAGTTACCCCGGGACAACCAGCTACGAGCAGTACTTC | CAWSYPGTTSYEQYF
few | TRBJ1-6 | TRBD1 | TRBV5-1 | TGCGCCAGCAGCTCAACCGGGACAGGGGTGAATTCACCCCTCCACTTT | CASSSTGTGVNSPLHF
. | TRBJ1-3 | . | TRBV3-1/TRBV3-2 | TGTGCCAGCAGCCCCGGGACAAAGCGCTCATTCTCTGGAAACACCATATATTTT | CASSPGTKRSFSGNTIYF
. | TRBJ1-1 | . | TRBV6-5 | TGTGCCAGCAGTTACGACCCCAGGCTCACTGAAGCTTTCTTT | CASSYDPRLTEAFF
. | TRBJ2-7 | TRBD1 | TRBV2 | TGTGCCAGCAGTGAAGGACAGGGGTTCTACGAGCAGTACTTC | CASSEGQGFYEQYF
. | TRBJ2-5 | TRBD2 | TRBV3-1/TRBV3-2 | TGTGCCAGCAGCCCCACTAGCGGGGGGGGAGAGACCCAGTACTTC | CASSPTSGGGETQYF
. | TRBJ2-7 | . | TRBV10-3 | TGTGCCATCAATAAGGGGAAGGGCTCCTACGAGCAGTACTTC | CAINKGKGSYEQYF
. | TRBJ1-2 | . | TRBV7-2 | TGTGCCAGCAGCCGGACAGCGGCTAACTATGGCTACACCTTC | CASSRTAANYGYTF
. | TRBJ2-1 | TRBD2 | TRBV7-2 | TGTGCCAGCAGCTTTTGGTTCCGCGGGGGGAGCTCCTACAATGAGCAGTTCTTC | CASSFWFRGGSSYNEQFF
. | TRBJ1-6 | . | TRBV19 | TGTGCCAGTAGTCCACAGACGGGGTATTCACCCCTCCACTTT | CASSPQTGYSPLHF
. | TRBJ2-2 | . | TRBV27 | TGTGCCAGCAGTCTGACTGAATTGGGCGGGGAGCTGTTTTTT | CASSLTELGGELFF
. | TRBJ2-3 | TRBD2 | TRBV5-1 | TGCGCCAGCAGCTTGAGCGGGGGCACAGATACGCAGTATTTT | CASSLSGGTDTQYF
. | TRBJ1-3 | TRBD1 | TRBV4-1 | TGCGCCAGCAGCCCCTGGGACAGGGGTAGGGACACCATATATTTT | CASSPWDRGRDTIYF
. | TRBJ2-7 | TRBD2 | TRBV3-1/TRBV3-2 | TGTGCCAGCAGCCAAACTAGCGGAAAATACGAGCAGTACTTC | CASSQTSGKYEQYF
. | TRBJ1-2 | . | TRBV28 | TGTGCCAGCCCGGCACGGACAGCTCGTATTCCTGGCTACACCTTC | CASPARTARIPGYTF